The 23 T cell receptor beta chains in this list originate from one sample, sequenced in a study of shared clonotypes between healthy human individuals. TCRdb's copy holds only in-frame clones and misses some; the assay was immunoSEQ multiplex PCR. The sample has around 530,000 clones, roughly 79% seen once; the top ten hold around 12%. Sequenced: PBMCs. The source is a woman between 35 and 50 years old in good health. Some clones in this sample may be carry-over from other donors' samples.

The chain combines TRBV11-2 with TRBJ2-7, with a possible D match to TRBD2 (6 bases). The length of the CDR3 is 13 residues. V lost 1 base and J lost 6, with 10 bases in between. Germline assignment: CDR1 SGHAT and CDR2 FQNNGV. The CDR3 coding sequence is TGTGCCAGCAGCTTAGGAGGCGGGACCGAGCAGTACTTC. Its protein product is CASSLGGGTEQYF.

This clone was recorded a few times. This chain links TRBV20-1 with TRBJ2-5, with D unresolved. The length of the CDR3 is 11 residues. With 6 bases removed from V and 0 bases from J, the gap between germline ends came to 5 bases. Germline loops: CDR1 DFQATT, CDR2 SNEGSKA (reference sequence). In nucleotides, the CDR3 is TGCAGTGCACAGCACCAAGAGACCCAGTACTTC. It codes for CSAQHQETQYF.

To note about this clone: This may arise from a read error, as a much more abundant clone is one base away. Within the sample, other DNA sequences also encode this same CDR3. CDR3 residues: CASSLERGKETQYF. The DNA for the CDR3 is TGTGCCAGTAGCTTAGAGCGGGGTAAAGAGACCCAGTACTTC. This rearrangement joins TRBV11-2 to TRBJ2-5; 7 positions match TRBD2. The V gene's germline CDR1 is SGHAT and CDR2 FQNNGV. This CDR3 has 14 residues.

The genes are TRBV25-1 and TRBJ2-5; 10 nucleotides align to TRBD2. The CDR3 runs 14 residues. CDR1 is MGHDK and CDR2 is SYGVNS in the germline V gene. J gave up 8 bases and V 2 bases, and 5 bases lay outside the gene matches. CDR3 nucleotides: TGTGCCAGCAGTGAAGGGAGCGGGAGGGCCACCCAGTACTTC. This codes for CASSEGSGRATQYF.

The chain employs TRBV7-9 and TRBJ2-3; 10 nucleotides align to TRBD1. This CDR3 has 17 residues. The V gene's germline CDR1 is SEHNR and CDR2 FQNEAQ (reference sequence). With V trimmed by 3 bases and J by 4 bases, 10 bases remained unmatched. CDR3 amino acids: CASSFNPPGTGADTQYF. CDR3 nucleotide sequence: TGTGCCAGCAGCTTTAACCCTCCCGGGACAGGGGCAGATACGCAGTATTTT. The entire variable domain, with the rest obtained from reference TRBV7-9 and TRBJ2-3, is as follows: DTGVSQNPRHKITKRGQNVTFRCDPISEHNRLYWYRQTLGQGPEFLTYFQNEAQLEKSRLLSDRFSAERPKGSFSTLEIQRTEQGDSAMYLCASSFNPPGTGADTQYFGPGTRLTVL.

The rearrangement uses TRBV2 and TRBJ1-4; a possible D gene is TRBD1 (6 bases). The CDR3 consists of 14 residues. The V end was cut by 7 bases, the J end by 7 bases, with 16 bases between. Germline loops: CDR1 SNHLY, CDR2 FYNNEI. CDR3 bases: TGTGCCAGCAACCAAGAAGGGGGTCTTGAAAAACTGTTTTTT. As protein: CASNQEGGLEKLFF. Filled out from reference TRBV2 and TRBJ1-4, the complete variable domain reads EPEVTQTPSHQVTQMGQEVILRCVPISNHLYFYWYRQILGQKVEFLVSFYNNEISEKSEIFDDQFSVERPDGSNFTLKIRSTKLEDSAMYFCASNQEGGLEKLFFGSGTQLSVL.

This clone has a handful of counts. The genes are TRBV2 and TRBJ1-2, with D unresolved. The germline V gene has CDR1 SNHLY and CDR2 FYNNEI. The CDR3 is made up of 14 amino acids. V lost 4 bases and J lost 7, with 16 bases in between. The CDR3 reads CASSGPGRDGGYTF. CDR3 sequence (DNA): TGTGCCAGCAGTGGCCCCGGGAGAGATGGTGGCTACACCTTC.

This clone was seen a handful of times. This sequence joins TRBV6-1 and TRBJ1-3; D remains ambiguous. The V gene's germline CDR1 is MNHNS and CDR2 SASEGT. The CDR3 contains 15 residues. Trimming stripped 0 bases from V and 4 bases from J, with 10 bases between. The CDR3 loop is CASSEAEDSGNTIYF. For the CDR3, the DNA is TGTGCCAGCAGTGAAGCTGAGGACTCAGGAAACACCATATATTTT.

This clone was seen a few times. DNA for the CDR3: TGTGCCAGCAGCCCAAGGTTAGGGGGCGGATATAGTAGCAATCAGCCCCAGCATTTT. As protein: CASSPRLGGGYSSNQPQHF. V is TRBV14 and J is TRBJ1-5; 7 nucleotides align to TRBD1. CDR1 is SGHDN and CDR2 is FVKESK in the germline V gene. V shed 4 bases, J shed 0 bases, and the junction held 15 bases outside the gene matches. This CDR3 has 19 amino acids. Complete variable domain (other parts from reference TRBV14 and TRBJ1-5): EAGVTQFPSHSVIEKGQTVTLRCDPISGHDNLYWYRRVMGKEIKFLLHFVKESKQDESGMPNNRFLAERTGGTYSTLKVQPAELEDSGVYFCASSPRLGGGYSSNQPQHFGDGTRLSIL.

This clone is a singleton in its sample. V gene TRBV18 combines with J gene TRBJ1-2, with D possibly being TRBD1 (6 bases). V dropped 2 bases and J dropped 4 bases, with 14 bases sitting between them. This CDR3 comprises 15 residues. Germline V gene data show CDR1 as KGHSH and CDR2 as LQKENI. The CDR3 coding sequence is TGTGCCAGCTCACCATTTCGACAGGTTGGCTATGGCTACACCTTC. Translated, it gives CASSPFRQVGYGYTF.

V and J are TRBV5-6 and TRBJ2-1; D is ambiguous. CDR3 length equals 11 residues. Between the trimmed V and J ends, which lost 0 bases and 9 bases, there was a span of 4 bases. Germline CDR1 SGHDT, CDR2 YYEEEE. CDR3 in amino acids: CASSLALEQFF. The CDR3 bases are TGTGCCAGCAGCTTGGCCCTTGAGCAGTTCTTC.

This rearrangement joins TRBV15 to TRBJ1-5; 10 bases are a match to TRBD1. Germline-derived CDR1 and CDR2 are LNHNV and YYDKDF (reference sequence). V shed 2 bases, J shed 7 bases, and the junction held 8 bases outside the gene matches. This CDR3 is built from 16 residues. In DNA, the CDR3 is TGTGCCACCAGCAGACCCGGACAGGGGGTGGCACAGCCCCAGCATTTT. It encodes CATSRPGQGVAQPQHF.

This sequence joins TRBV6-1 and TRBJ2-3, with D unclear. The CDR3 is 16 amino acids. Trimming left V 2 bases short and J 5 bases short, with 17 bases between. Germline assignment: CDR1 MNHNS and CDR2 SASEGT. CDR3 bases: TGTGCCAGCAGTGAAATGCCTAGTATTGGAGTAGATACGCAGTATTTT. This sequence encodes CASSEMPSIGVDTQYF.

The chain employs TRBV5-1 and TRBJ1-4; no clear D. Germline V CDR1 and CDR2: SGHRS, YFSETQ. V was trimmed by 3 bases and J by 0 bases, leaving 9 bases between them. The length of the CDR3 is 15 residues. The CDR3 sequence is CASSSQGTTNEKLFF. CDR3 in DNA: TGCGCCAGCAGCTCCCAAGGGACAACTAATGAAAAACTGTTTTTT.

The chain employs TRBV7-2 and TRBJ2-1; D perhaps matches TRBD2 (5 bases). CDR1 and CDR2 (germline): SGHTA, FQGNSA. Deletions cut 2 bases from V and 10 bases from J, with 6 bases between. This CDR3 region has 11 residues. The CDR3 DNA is TGTGCCAGCAGCTTACGCGGGGAGCAGTTCTTC. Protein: CASSLRGEQFF.

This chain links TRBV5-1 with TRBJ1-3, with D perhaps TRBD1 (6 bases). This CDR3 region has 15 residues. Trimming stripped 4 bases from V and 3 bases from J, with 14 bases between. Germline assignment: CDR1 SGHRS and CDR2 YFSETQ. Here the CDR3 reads CASSLEGGRGNTIYF. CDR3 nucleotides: TGCGCCAGCAGCCTCGAAGGGGGTCGTGGAAACACCATATATTTT.

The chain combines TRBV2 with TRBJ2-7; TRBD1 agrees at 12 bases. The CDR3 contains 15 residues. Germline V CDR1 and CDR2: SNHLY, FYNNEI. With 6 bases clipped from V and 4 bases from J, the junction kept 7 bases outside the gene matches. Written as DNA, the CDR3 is TGTGCCAGCAGCCCGGGACAGGGGGCTTTGTACGAGCAGTACTTC. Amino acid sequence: CASSPGQGALYEQYF. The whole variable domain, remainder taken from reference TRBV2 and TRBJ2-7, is EPEVTQTPSHQVTQMGQEVILRCVPISNHLYFYWYRQILGQKVEFLVSFYNNEISEKSEIFDDQFSVERPDGSNFTLKIRSTKLEDSAMYFCASSPGQGALYEQYFGPGTRLTVT.

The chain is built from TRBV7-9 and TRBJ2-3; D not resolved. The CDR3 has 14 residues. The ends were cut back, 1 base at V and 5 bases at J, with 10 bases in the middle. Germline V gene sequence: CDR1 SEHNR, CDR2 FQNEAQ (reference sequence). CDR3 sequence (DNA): TGTGCCAGCAGCTTAGACGTAATCGGAGATACGCAGTATTTT. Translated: CASSLDVIGDTQYF.

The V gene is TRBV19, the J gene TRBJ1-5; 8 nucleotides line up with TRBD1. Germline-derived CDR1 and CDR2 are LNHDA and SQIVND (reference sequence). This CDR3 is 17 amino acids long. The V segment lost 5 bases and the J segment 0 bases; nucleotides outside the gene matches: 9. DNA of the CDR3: TGTGCCAGTAGTCTTCGACAGGGGAAATATAGCAATCAGCCCCAGCATTTT. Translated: CASSLRQGKYSNQPQHF.

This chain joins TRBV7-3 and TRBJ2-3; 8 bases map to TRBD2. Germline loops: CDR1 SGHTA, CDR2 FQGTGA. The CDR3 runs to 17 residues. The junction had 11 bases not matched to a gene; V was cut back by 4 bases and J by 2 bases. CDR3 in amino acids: CASSYIGASGYTDTQYF. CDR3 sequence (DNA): TGTGCCAGCAGCTACATCGGGGCTAGCGGGTACACAGATACGCAGTATTTT.

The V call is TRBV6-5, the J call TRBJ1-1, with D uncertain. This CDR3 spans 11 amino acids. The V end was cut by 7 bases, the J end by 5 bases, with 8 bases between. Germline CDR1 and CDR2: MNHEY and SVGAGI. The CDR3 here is CASTEGTEAFF. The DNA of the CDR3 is TGTGCCAGCACCGAAGGGACTGAAGCTTTCTTT.

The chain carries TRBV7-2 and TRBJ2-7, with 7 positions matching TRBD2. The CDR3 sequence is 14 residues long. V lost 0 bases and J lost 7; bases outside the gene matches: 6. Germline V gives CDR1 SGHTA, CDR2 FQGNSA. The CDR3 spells CASSLAAGEGEQYF. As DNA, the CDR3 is TGTGCCAGCAGCTTAGCGGCGGGAGAAGGAGAGCAGTACTTC.

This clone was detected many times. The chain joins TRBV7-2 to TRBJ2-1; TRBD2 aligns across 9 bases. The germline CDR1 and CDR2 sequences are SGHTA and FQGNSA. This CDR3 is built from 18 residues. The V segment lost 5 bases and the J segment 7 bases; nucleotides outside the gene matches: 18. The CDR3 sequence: CASSRPPGASGNRNEQFF. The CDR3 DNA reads TGTGCCAGCAGCCGCCCTCCGGGGGCTAGCGGGAATAGAAATGAGCAGTTCTTC.